These 30 T cell receptor beta chains were all obtained from the same sample, sequenced in a study of T cell repertoires in cytomegalovirus infection. TCRdb re-derived calls from the reads in MiXCR, one entry per CDR3 protein. The repertoire includes 830,000 or so distinct CDR3 sequences, around a third of them detected once, and 12% sits in the top ten. The antigens of these receptors remain unknown. Source: cultured CD8+ T cells from PBMCs, taken from culture after CMV antigen stimulation. The receptors shown here come from a human donor in good health (CMV status not recorded). Some clones in this sample may be carry-over from other donors' samples.

Note on this clonotype: One end of the junction fails to match germline, which may point to a read error. The chain couples TRBV27 to TRBJ2-1; 9 bases align to TRBD1. This CDR3 spans 15 amino acids. Germline V gene sequence: CDR1 MNHEY, CDR2 SMNVEV (reference sequence). The CDR3 DNA is TGTGCCAACAGTGGGGGGGACAGGGTCTACAATGAGCAGTTCTTC. This encodes CANSGGDRVYNEQFF.

This sequence joins TRBV15 and TRBJ1-1; TRBD1 matches 8 bases. There are 14 residues in the CDR3. Unmatched junction bases numbered 2, after V lost 4 bases and J lost 1 base. Germline V gives CDR1 LNHNV, CDR2 YYDKDF (reference sequence). The CDR3 sequence: CATSTDRGNTEAFF. CDR3 coding DNA: TGTGCCACCAGCACCGACAGGGGGAACACTGAAGCTTTCTTT. The full variable domain, rest sourced from reference TRBV15 and TRBJ1-1, is DAMVIQNPRYQVTQFGKPVTLSCSQTLNHNVMYWYQQKSSQAPKLLFHYYDKDFNNEADTPDNFQSRRPNTSFCFLDIRSPGLGDTAMYLCATSTDRGNTEAFFGQGTRLTVV.

The sample holds a few counts of this clonotype. The chain recombines TRBV28 with TRBJ2-5, with no clear D. The V gene's germline CDR1 is MDHEN and CDR2 SYDVKM. The CDR3 runs to 14 residues. V was clipped by 6 bases and J by 6 bases, with 17 bases between them. The CDR3 protein is CASSPRTPRQTQYF. Written as DNA, the CDR3 is TGTGCCAGCAGCCCTAGGACCCCACGGCAGACCCAGTACTTC.

The V call is TRBV7-4, the J call TRBJ2-6; no reliable D call. Trimming left V 11 bases short and J 0 bases short, with 8 bases between. CDR3 length: 13 amino acids. The germline V gene encodes CDR1 SGHVT and CDR2 SQSDAQ. The CDR3 DNA reads as TGTGCCGCCCCTGGCTCTGGGGCCAACGTCCTGACTTTC. Its translation is CAAPGSGANVLTF.

The rearrangement joins TRBV5-1 to TRBJ2-7; the D gene is possibly TRBD1 (6 bases). The V end lost 3 bases, the J end lost 3 bases, and 10 bases lay between the germline ends. Germline V CDR1 and CDR2: SGHRS, YFSETQ. The CDR3 extends over 13 amino acids. CDR3 amino acids: CASSWVQGYEQYF. The CDR3 bases are TGCGCCAGCAGCTGGGTACAGGGCTACGAGCAGTACTTC.

V gene TRBV5-1 combines with J gene TRBJ1-1; no definite D call. The V end lost 4 bases, the J end lost 5 bases, and 18 bases lay between the germline ends. This CDR3 is built from 15 residues. Germline CDR1 is SGHRS and CDR2 is YFSETQ. The CDR3 DNA reads TGCGCCAGCAGCCAATTAAGCAACTCGGGGACTGAAGCTTTCTTT. Amino acids: CASSQLSNSGTEAFF.

The chain couples TRBV5-4 to TRBJ2-7; D possibly corresponds to TRBD1 (6 bases). CDR3 size: 14 residues. Germline CDR1 reads SGHNT; CDR2 reads YYREEE (reference sequence). The ends were cut back, 4 bases at V and 4 bases at J, with 15 bases in the middle. The CDR3 sequence is CASSEQGRVYEQYV. Written as DNA, the CDR3 is TGTGCCAGCAGCGAGCAGGGGCGCGTGTACGAGCAGTACGTC.

The rearrangement joins TRBV20-1 to TRBJ1-3, with 9 bases fitting TRBD1. The CDR3 sequence is 15 residues long. Germline V gene sequence: CDR1 DFQATT, CDR2 SNEGSKA (reference sequence). V lost 7 bases to trimming and J lost 0 bases; unmatched junction nucleotides: 7. The CDR3 DNA is TGCAGTGTTGGGCACAGGGGGCCCTCTGGAAACACCATATATTTT. This translates into CSVGHRGPSGNTIYF.

The V and J genes are TRBV7-9 and TRBJ2-1; the D is unclear. CDR3 length: 13 residues. V lost 7 bases and J lost 6, with 13 bases in between. In germline, CDR1 is SEHNR, CDR2 FQNEAQ (reference sequence). The CDR3 spells CASTGPGPNEQFF. CDR3 DNA sequence: TGTGCCAGCACTGGCCCGGGTCCCAATGAGCAGTTCTTC.

This chain connects TRBV19 to TRBJ1-5, with 9 positions matching TRBD1. The CDR3 length is 15 residues. V dropped 5 bases and J dropped 6; count of bases not matched to a gene: 8. Germline V CDR1 and CDR2: LNHDA, SQIVND (reference sequence). The chain's CDR3 is CASSHTGGGGQPQHF. The DNA of the CDR3 is TGTGCCAGTAGTCACACAGGGGGCGGAGGTCAGCCCCAGCATTTT.

This clonotype has ten or more counts. V gene TRBV7-2 combines with J gene TRBJ1-1; TRBD1 matches at 11 bases. CDR1 and CDR2 from the germline V gene are SGHTA and FQGNSA. V was pared by 6 bases and J by 5 bases, with 14 bases of the junction left unmatched. The CDR3 length is 17 residues. The CDR3 bases are TGTGCCAGCAGTTCTTTGCCGGGACAGGGGGTGTGGACTGAAGCTTTCTTT. Protein product: CASSSLPGQGVWTEAFF.

The rearrangement uses TRBV7-9 and TRBJ2-1; 11 nucleotides agree with TRBD1. The CDR3 has 17 residues. CDR1 and CDR2 (germline): SEHNR, FQNEAQ (reference sequence). Trimming took 1 base from V and 6 from J; bases not matched to a gene: 8. This CDR3 reads CASSLVPGQGVPNEQFF. Here the CDR3 DNA reads TGTGCCAGCAGCTTAGTCCCGGGACAGGGGGTCCCCAATGAGCAGTTCTTC.

This clonotype was seen at least ten times. The chain couples TRBV7-6 to TRBJ2-6; D ambiguous. V dropped 0 bases and J dropped 0 bases, with 0 bases sitting between them. From germline, CDR1 is SGHVS and CDR2 FNYEAQ. This CDR3 contains 14 residues. The CDR3 protein is CASSLASGANVLTF. The CDR3, as DNA: TGTGCCAGCAGCTTAGCCTCTGGGGCCAACGTCCTGACTTTC.

This clonotype turned up a few times. The chain couples TRBV6-1 to TRBJ2-7; TRBD2 agrees at 9 bases. The CDR3 is made up of 15 amino acids. Unmatched junction bases numbered 8, after V lost 2 bases and J lost 6 bases. Germline CDR1 and CDR2: MNHNS and SASEGT. In DNA, the CDR3 is TGTGCCAGCAGTGAAAAGGGCGGGGGGGCCCGCGAGCAGTACTTC. Its translation: CASSEKGGGAREQYF.

This clonotype was seen more than once but under ten times. The chain carries TRBV20-1 and TRBJ2-1; TRBD2 agrees at 9 bases. Germline values: CDR1 DFQATT, CDR2 SNEGSKA (reference sequence). The CDR3 runs to 14 residues. The J segment lost 10 bases and the V segment lost 6 bases, leaving 13 bases of the junction unmatched. This CDR3 reads CSAGGIAGAREQFF. In DNA, the CDR3 is TGCAGTGCCGGCGGGATAGCGGGGGCGAGGGAGCAGTTCTTC.

This CDR3 is CASSPQDRGPEAFF. The CDR3 DNA follows: TGTGCCAGCAGCCCTCAGGACAGGGGACCTGAAGCTTTCTTT. The V call is TRBV7-8, the J call TRBJ1-1; 9 nucleotides match TRBD1. The V gene's germline CDR1 is SGHVS and CDR2 FQNEAQ. With 5 bases clipped from V and 6 bases from J, the junction kept 7 bases outside the gene matches. This CDR3 is 14 amino acids long.

In this sample, this clonotype turned up a few times. This chain uses TRBV20-1 with TRBJ2-5; 11 positions match TRBD2. The CDR3 spans 13 residues. Germline V gene data show CDR1 as DFQATT and CDR2 as SNEGSKA (reference sequence). J lost 5 bases, V lost 3 bases, and 2 bases had no gene match. CDR3 sequence: CSARASGGETQYF. The CDR3 nucleotides are TGCAGTGCTAGGGCTAGCGGGGGGGAGACCCAGTACTTC.

This clonotype was seen more than once but under ten times. This rearrangement joins TRBV20-1 to TRBJ2-1, with 10 bases fitting TRBD2. Germline V gives CDR1 DFQATT, CDR2 SNEGSKA (reference sequence). V dropped 6 bases and J dropped 4; count of bases not matched to a gene: 9. This CDR3 region has 15 residues. The CDR3 DNA reads TGCAGTGCACCGGAACTAGCGGGACCGTACAATGAGCAGTTCTTC. Translation: CSAPELAGPYNEQFF.

The genes are TRBV27 and TRBJ2-7, with 7 bases fitting TRBD2. This CDR3 contains 16 residues. Unmatched junction bases numbered 13, after V lost 5 bases and J lost 3 bases. CDR1 is MNHEY and CDR2 is SMNVEV in the germline V gene (reference sequence). CDR3 sequence (DNA): TGTGCCAGCAGTGGGGGAGGGCAGGGTTCCTTCTACGAGCAGTACGTC. Residues: CASSGGGQGSFYEQYV.

This chain uses TRBV2 with TRBJ1-6, with D unresolved. V was pared by 11 bases and J by 0 bases, with 17 bases between. The germline CDR1 and CDR2 sequences are SNHLY and FYNNEI. The CDR3 runs 16 residues. In DNA, the CDR3 is TGTGCCCCGGGGATAGGCACGAGCTCCTATAATTCACCCCTCCACTTT. Protein product: CAPGIGTSSYNSPLHF.

The chain uses TRBV27 and TRBJ2-1, with 10 bases lining up with TRBD1. V was pared by 4 bases and J by 6 bases, with 3 bases of the junction left unmatched. This CDR3 contains 14 residues. The germline V gene has CDR1 MNHEY and CDR2 SMNVEV (reference sequence). CDR3 bases: TGTGCCAGCAGTTGGTGGACAGGGGGCAATGAGCAGTTCTTC. Translating gives CASSWWTGGNEQFF.

The rearrangement uses TRBV27 and TRBJ1-5; 8 nucleotides line up with TRBD1. The CDR3 loop spans 15 amino acids. CDR1 is MNHEY, CDR2 SMNVEV, per germline (reference sequence). Trimming removed 5 bases from V and 7 bases from J; junction bases left unmatched: 10. The CDR3 DNA sequence: TGTGCCAGCAGTCCCTCAGGGACAGGAGGACAGCCCCAGCATTTT. This codes for CASSPSGTGGQPQHF.

This clonotype came up a few times. This CDR3 reads CASSRIAGGRNEQFF. CDR3 DNA sequence: TGTGCCAGCAGTCGGATAGCGGGGGGCAGGAATGAGCAGTTCTTC. V and J are TRBV6-6 and TRBJ2-1, with 10 bases aligning to TRBD2. Trimming took 5 bases from V and 7 from J; bases not matched to a gene: 8. CDR1 MNHNY and CDR2 SVGAGI come from the germline V gene (reference sequence). CDR3 length: 15 residues.

The gene calls are TRBV28 and TRBJ2-7; a weak D match, TRBD2 (6 bases). The V end was cut by 3 bases, the J end by 6 bases, with 9 bases between. CDR1 and CDR2 from the germline V gene are MDHEN and SYDVKM. The CDR3 is made up of 12 amino acids. The CDR3 DNA reads TGTGCCAGCAGTTTGGAGGGTACCGAGCAGTACTTC. Its protein is CASSLEGTEQYF.

The chain employs TRBV28 and TRBJ2-7, with D hard to call. The germline V gene has CDR1 MDHEN and CDR2 SYDVKM. The CDR3 is 13 residues long. The V end lost 5 bases, the J end lost 2 bases, and 10 bases lay between the germline ends. The CDR3 region is CASSTRGAYEQYV. For the CDR3, the DNA is TGTGCCAGCAGTACCAGAGGAGCCTACGAGCAGTACGTC.

The rearrangement joins TRBV18 to TRBJ1-1; possible D gene TRBD1, 5 bases. In germline, CDR1 is KGHSH, CDR2 LQKENI. Trimming took 2 bases from V and 0 from J, leaving 19 bases between them. The CDR3 runs 18 residues. The CDR3 region is CASSPVSSPRQLNTEAFF. In DNA, the CDR3 is TGTGCCAGCTCACCAGTATCGTCCCCCCGACAGTTGAACACTGAAGCTTTCTTT.

A note on this clonotype: A much larger clone lies one base from this, so it may be a read error. The chain recombines TRBV7-6 with TRBJ2-1; no clear D gene. V lost 0 bases, J lost 5 bases, and 11 bases lay in between. Germline assignment: CDR1 SGHVS and CDR2 FNYEAQ. The length of the CDR3 is 15 residues. Written as DNA, the CDR3 is TGTGCCAGCAGCTTAGCCTACGTTCCGGACAATGAGCAGTTCTTC. As protein: CASSLAYVPDNEQFF.

In this sample, this clonotype turned up a few times. This rearrangement joins TRBV7-6 to TRBJ1-1, with 9 bases identical to TRBD1. V shed 2 bases and J 0 bases; nucleotides not matched to a gene: 13. Germline V lookup: CDR1 SGHVS, CDR2 FNYEAQ. This CDR3 is 19 amino acids long. The CDR3 region is CASSLTSPGTGLMNTEAFF. CDR3 DNA: TGTGCCAGCAGCTTAACCTCCCCGGGGACAGGGCTCATGAACACTGAAGCTTTCTTT.

This clonotype was observed at least ten times. This chain connects TRBV4-2 to TRBJ2-6; a possible D gene is TRBD1 (6 bases). CDR1 is LGHNA, CDR2 YNFKEQ, per germline. V lost 0 bases to trimming and J lost 2 bases, with 8 bases between them. The CDR3 length is 16 residues. CDR3 residues: CASSQDEGAGANVLTF. CDR3 sequence (DNA): TGTGCCAGCAGCCAAGATGAGGGGGCTGGGGCCAACGTCCTGACTTTC.

V gene TRBV6-6 combines with J gene TRBJ2-3; 7 bases line up with TRBD2. The CDR3 has 14 amino acids. The J segment lost 4 bases and the V segment lost 5 bases, leaving 6 bases of the junction unmatched. The germline gives CDR1 MNHNY, CDR2 SVGAGI (reference sequence). Here the CDR3 reads CASSTDGGSDTQYF. The CDR3 bases are TGTGCCAGCAGTACGGACGGGGGGTCAGATACGCAGTATTTT.